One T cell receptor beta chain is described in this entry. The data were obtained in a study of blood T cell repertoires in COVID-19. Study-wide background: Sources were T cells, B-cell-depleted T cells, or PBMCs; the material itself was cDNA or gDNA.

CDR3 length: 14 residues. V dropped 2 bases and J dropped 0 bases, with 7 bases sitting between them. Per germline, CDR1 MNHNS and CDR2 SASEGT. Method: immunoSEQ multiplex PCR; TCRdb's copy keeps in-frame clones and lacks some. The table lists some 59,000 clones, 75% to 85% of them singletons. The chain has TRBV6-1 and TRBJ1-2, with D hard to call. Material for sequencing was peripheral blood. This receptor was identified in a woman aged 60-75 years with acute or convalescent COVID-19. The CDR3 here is CASSESGANYGYTF. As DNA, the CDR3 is TGTGCCAGCAGTGAATCGGGAGCTAACTATGGCTACACCTTC.